This entry lists 3 T cell receptor beta chains sequenced from one sample in a study of synovial regulatory T cells in juvenile arthritis. Some clones are missing from TCRdb's copy, which holds only in-frame ones; the method was immunoSEQ multiplex PCR. The specimen's table records 8,000 to 10,000 clones. The sequencing sample was made of Treg cells from blood. Subset indicated: remaining (HLA-DR-negative) circulating blood Treg cells. These receptors originate from a donor aged 2 to 35 with juvenile idiopathic arthritis.

The chain links TRBV19 to TRBJ1-1. Germline assignment: CDR1 LNHDA and CDR2 SQIVND (reference sequence). The length of the CDR3 is 13 residues. No coding sequence is recorded. CDR3: CASSGGGRTEAFF. Filled out from reference TRBV19 and TRBJ1-1, the complete variable domain reads DGGITQSPKYLFRKEGQNVTLSCEQNLNHDAMYWYRQDPGQGLRLIYYSQIVNDFQKGDIAEGYSVSREKKESFPLTVTSAQKNPTAFYLCASSGGGRTEAFFGQGTRLTVV.

The gene calls are TRBV10-3 and TRBJ2-2; TCRdb names TRBD2, which stays unverified in the absence of DNA. The germline V gene has CDR1 ENHRY and CDR2 SYGVKD. The CDR3 has 14 residues. There is no recorded DNA. This CDR3 is CAIRKGGPTGELFF.

The chain uses TRBV7-6 and TRBJ1-1. Germline CDR1 SGHVS, CDR2 FNYEAQ. The CDR3 runs to 15 residues. DNA was not recorded. The CDR3 spells CASSSHGVGGTEAFF.